One and the same sample provided the 5 T cell receptor beta chains below, sequenced in a study of shared clonotypes between healthy human individuals. Sequenced by immunoSEQ multiplex PCR; TCRdb stores in-frame clones only, minus some. The table lists about 1.1 million clones, 75% to 85% of them singletons. Material for sequencing was memory CD4+ T cells from PBMCs. Subset reported: CD45RA-negative fraction. The receptors come from a young man in good health. Some clones in this sample may be carry-over from other donors' samples.

The chain has TRBV7-9 and TRBJ1-6, with a possible D match to TRBD1 (6 bases). CDR3 length equals 17 residues. V was cut by 1 base and J by 7 bases, with 17 bases left in between. Germline loops: CDR1 SEHNR, CDR2 FQNEAQ (reference sequence). In nucleotides, the CDR3 is TGTGCCAGCAGCTTAGGCGGGGGCTCTGGTCTGAATTCACCCCTCCACTTT. As protein: CASSLGGGSGLNSPLHF.

This clone was counted only a few times. The genes are TRBV11-1 and TRBJ1-1, with D possibly matching TRBD1 (5 bases). Germline values: CDR1 SGHAT, CDR2 FQDESV (reference sequence). The V end lost 5 bases, the J end lost 1 base, and 14 bases lay between the germline ends. The CDR3 covers 15 residues. CDR3 sequence (DNA): TGTGCCAGCAGCACCCGACAGCGGGGGAACACTGAAGCTTTCTTT. This encodes CASSTRQRGNTEAFF.

The V and J genes are TRBV28 and TRBJ2-1; 10 bases fit TRBD2. The ends lost 4 bases at V and 5 bases at J; junction bases unmatched: 5. The CDR3 runs to 15 residues. CDR1 MDHEN and CDR2 SYDVKM come from the germline V gene. The CDR3 nucleotides are TGTGCCAGCAGTTACCGGACTAGCGGTAACAATGAGCAGTTCTTC. Translating it yields CASSYRTSGNNEQFF.

V and J are TRBV29-1 and TRBJ1-4; maybe TRBD1 (5 bases). V lost 4 bases and J 9 bases, leaving 15 bases between the germline ends. The CDR3 sequence is 13 residues long. Germline loops: CDR1 SQVTM, CDR2 ANQGSEA. The CDR3 reads CSVVGQGGQKLFF. The CDR3 DNA sequence: TGCAGCGTTGTAGGGCAGGGTGGTCAAAAACTGTTTTTT.

This clone has at least ten counts. The chain links TRBV30 to TRBJ1-4; D is unclear. Germline V gene data show CDR1 as GTSNPN and CDR2 as SVGIG (reference sequence). CDR3 length: 14 amino acids. Deletions cut 0 bases from V and 7 bases from J, with 12 bases between. This CDR3 is CAWSVRWLGEKLFF. DNA for the CDR3: TGTGCCTGGAGTGTAAGGTGGCTAGGTGAAAAACTGTTTTTT.